Listed below are T cell receptor beta chains from one sample, sequenced in a study of regulatory T cells. Profiling relied on immunoSEQ multiplex PCR, and the TCRdb table lists in-frame clones only, not all of them. The sample lists around 17,000 clones; around 84% were seen once. Specimen: conventional CD4+ T cells sorted from blood. The receptors here all came from a person aged 30 to 39 with CD3G deficiency. The CDR3 runs from the conserved cysteine through the conserved F or W. The D gene is left open where the match is weak. Clone size is shown for a subset of rows, as once, few, many or a class of expanded clone.

clone_size,v_call,d_call,cdr3_aa
NA,TRBV5-1,NA,CASSLDGALGGNYGYTF
few,TRBV5-1,NA,CASSPGAGLNTEAFF
NA,TRBV18,TRBD1,CASSRSTGTDTQYF
NA,TRBV10-3,NA,CASQLASNTGELFF
NA,TRBV5-1,NA,CASSLGGSSEAFF
NA,TRBV5-1,NA,CASSLARHTGELFF
NA,TRBV28,NA,CASSLRSRAEAFF
NA,TRBV27,TRBD2,CASSYGRLAGIYNEQFF
NA,TRBV7-9,NA,CASSSGLTQETQYF
NA,TRBV28,NA,CASSPMGHYEQYF
NA,TRBV6-6,TRBD1,CASRDRQGNEKLFF
NA,TRBV28,NA,CASSHRTVASEKLFF
NA,TRBV18,NA,CASSQSENTEAFF
NA,TRBV19,NA,CASSIVGISNQPQHF
NA,TRBV7-9,TRBD1,CASSLTGDFDTQYF
NA,TRBV10-3,TRBD1,CAISGGTGGGYTF
once,TRBV19,NA,CASSISVNTEAFF